This T cell receptor beta chain was sequenced for a study of blood T cell repertoires in COVID-19. Method: immunoSEQ multiplex PCR; TCRdb's copy keeps in-frame clones and lacks some. The sample lists almost 45,000 clones, 73% occurring once. Trimming pared 5 bases from V and 2 bases from J, leaving 10 bases between. Per the germline V gene, CDR1 is SGHRS and CDR2 is YFSETQ. This CDR3 spans 13 amino acids. The receptor was derived from a man older than 75 with acute or convalescent COVID-19. The gene calls are TRBV5-1 and TRBJ1-2; D is ambiguous. Sequencing was carried out using peripheral blood. The CDR3 is CASRDFLNYGYTF. Written as DNA, the CDR3 is TGCGCCAGCAGGGACTTCCTCAACTATGGCTACACCTTC.